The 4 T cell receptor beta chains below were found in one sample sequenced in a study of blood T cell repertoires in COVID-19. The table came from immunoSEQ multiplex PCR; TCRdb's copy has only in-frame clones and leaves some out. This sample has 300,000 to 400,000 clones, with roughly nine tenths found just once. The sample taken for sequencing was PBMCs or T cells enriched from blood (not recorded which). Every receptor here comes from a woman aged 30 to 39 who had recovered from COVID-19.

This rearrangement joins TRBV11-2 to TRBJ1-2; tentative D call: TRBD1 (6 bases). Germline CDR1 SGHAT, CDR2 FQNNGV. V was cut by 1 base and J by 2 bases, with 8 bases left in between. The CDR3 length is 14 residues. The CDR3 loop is CASSLVGQNYGYTF. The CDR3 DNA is TGTGCCAGCAGCTTAGTAGGACAGAACTATGGCTACACCTTC. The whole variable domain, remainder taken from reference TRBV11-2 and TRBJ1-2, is EAGVAQSPRYKIIEKRQSVAFWCNPISGHATLYWYQQILGQGPKLLIQFQNNGVVDDSQLPKDRFSAERLKGVDSTLKIQPAKLEDSAVYLCASSLVGQNYGYTFGSGTRLTVV.

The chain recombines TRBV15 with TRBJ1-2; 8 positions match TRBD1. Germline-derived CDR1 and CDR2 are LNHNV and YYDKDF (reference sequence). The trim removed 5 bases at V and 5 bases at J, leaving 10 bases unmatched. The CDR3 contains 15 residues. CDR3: CATSYRPGQGYGYTF. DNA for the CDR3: TGTGCCACCAGCTACAGACCAGGACAGGGATATGGCTACACCTTC.

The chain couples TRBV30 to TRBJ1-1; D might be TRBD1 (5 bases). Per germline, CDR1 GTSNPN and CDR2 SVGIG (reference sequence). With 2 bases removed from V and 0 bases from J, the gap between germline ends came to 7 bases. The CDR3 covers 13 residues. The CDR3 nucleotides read TGTGCCTGGAGTATACAGGTGAACACTGAAGCTTTCTTT. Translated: CAWSIQVNTEAFF.

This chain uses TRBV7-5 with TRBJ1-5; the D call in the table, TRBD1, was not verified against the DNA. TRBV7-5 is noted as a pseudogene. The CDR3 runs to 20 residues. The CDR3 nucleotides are TGTGTCAGAAGCTTAGGGACGGGACAGGGGGCCTTTCAGAGCAATCAGCCCCAGCATTTT. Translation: CVRSLGTGQGAFQSNQPQHF.